The entry that follows covers one TCR beta chain sequence. As yet, its antigen is unknown. The CDR3 is 15 residues long. Germline loops: CDR1 SGHAT, CDR2 FQNNGV. The V end was cut by 3 bases, the J end by 5 bases, with 16 bases between. This entry belongs to a study of blood T cells in healthy people across ages. Together with a sample-barcoded 5' primer, a J-beta primer mix was included in a second PCR lasting about 7 to 12 cycles. TCRdb recomputed calls from the 5' RACE reads with MiXCR, one row per CDR3 protein. The sample has under 1,100,000 distinct CDR3 sequences, 20% to 25% seen once. Study-wide results and limits: The study found TCR beta diversity correlated strongly with naive T cell percentage.

A further study also used this sample, focusing on T cells of mothers and their children.

The TCR sequence derives from a girl aged 2 to 9 in good health. V usage is TRBV11-2 and J usage is TRBJ2-5; D might be TRBD1 or TRBD2, each matching 6 bases. Sequencing was done on a sample of blood. CDR3 coding DNA: TGTGCCAGCAGCTTCTTTTATTTGGGGGGCGAGACCCAGTACTTC. This codes for CASSFFYLGGETQYF.